A few counts support the clone carrying this TCR beta chain. No antigen is known for it. Measured with immunoSEQ multiplex PCR; TCRdb has only the in-frame clones, and not every one. The profile shows fewer than 25,000 clones, about 70% of them singletons. The CDR3 length is 14 residues. The V end lost 2 bases, the J end lost 4 bases, and 10 bases lay between the germline ends. Germline V gives CDR1 SGDLS, CDR2 YYNGEE. CD4+ T cells from unexposed donors were obtained before the COVID-19 pandemic (2011-2018). CD4+ T cells were isolated from the cells after about nine days of culture. The data originate from a study of CD4 T cells in relation to SARS-CoV-2 and coronaviruses. Study results and caveats: This crossreactivity analysis covered spike protein alone, no other viral proteins.

The sequence was obtained from a human donor in good health. The V call is TRBV9, the J call TRBJ1-3; no definite D call. The sequenced sample was CD4+ T cells from PBMCs, cultured in vitro. The CDR3 reads CASSVASRGNTIYF. CDR3 DNA: TGTGCCAGCAGCGTGGCCTCAAGGGGAAACACCATATATTTT.